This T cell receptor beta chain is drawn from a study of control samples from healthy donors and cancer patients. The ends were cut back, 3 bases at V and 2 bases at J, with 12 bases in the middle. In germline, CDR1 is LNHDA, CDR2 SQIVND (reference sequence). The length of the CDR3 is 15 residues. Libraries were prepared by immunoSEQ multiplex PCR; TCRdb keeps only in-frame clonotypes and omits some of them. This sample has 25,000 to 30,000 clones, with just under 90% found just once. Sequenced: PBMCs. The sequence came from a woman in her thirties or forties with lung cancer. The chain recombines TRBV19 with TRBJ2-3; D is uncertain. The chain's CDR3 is CASSIGSTNTDTQYF. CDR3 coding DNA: TGTGCCAGTAGTATTGGGTCCACAAACACAGATACGCAGTATTTT.